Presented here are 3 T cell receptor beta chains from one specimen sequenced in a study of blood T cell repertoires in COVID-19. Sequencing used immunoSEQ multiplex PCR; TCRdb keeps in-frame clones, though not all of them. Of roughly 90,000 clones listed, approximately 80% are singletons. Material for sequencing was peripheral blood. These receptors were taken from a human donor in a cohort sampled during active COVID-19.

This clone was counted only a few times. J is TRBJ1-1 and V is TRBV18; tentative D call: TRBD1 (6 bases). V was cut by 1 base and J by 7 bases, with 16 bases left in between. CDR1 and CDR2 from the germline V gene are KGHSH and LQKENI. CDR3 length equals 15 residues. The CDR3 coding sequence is TGTGCCAGCTCACCACGTTCAGGAGGGGGGGGTGAAGCTTTCTTT. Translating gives CASSPRSGGGGEAFF. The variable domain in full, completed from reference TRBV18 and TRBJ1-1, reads NAGVMQNPRHLVRRRGQEARLRCSPMKGHSHVYWYRQLPEEGLKFMVYLQKENIIDESGMPKERFSAEFPKEGPSILRIQQVVRGDSAAYFCASSPRSGGGGEAFFGQGTRLTVV.

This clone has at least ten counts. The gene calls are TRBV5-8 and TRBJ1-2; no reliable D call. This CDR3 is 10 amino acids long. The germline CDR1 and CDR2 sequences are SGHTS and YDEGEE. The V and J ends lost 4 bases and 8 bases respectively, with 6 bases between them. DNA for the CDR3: TGTGCCAGCAGCCGGTGGGGCTACACCTTC. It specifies CASSRWGYTF.

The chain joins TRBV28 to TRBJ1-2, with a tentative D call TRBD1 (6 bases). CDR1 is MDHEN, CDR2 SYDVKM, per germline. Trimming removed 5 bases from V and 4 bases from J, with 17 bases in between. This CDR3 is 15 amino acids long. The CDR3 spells CASSPSTGPRYGYTF. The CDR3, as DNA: TGTGCCAGCAGTCCCTCTACAGGGCCCCGCTATGGCTACACCTTC.